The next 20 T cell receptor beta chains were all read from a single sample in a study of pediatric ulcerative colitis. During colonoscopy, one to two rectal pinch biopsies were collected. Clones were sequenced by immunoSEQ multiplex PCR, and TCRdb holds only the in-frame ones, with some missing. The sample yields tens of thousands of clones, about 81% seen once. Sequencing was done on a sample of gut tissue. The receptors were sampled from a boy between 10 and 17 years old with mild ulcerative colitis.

CDR3 in DNA: TGTGCCAGCAGCTATGGACTAGCGGGGGGGCTTCCCACAGATACGCAGTATTTT. It specifies CASSYGLAGGLPTDTQYF. The J gene is TRBJ2-3, the V gene TRBV7-9, with 15 positions matching TRBD2. This CDR3 spans 18 amino acids. The V gene end was trimmed by 4 bases and the J gene end by 2 bases; junction bases not matched to a gene: 7. CDR1 and CDR2 (germline): SEHNR, FQNEAQ (reference sequence).

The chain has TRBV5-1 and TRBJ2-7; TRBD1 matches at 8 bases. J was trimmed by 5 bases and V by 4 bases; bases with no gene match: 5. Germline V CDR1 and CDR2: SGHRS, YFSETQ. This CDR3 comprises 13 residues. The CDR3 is CASSPDRDDEQYF. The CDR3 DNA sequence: TGCGCCAGCAGCCCGGACAGGGACGACGAGCAGTACTTC.

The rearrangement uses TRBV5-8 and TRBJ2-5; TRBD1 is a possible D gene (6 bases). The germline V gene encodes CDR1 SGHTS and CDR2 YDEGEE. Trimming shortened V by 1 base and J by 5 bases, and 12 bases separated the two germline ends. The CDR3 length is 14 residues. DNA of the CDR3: TGTGCCAGCAGCTTGTCAGGGGCGGAGGAGACCCAGTACTTC. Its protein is CASSLSGAEETQYF.

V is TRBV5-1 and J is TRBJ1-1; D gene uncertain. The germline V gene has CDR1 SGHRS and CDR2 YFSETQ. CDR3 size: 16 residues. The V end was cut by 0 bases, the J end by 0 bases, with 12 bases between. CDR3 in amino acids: CASSLDAFSMNTEAFF. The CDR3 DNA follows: TGCGCCAGCAGCTTGGACGCCTTTTCCATGAACACTGAAGCTTTCTTT.

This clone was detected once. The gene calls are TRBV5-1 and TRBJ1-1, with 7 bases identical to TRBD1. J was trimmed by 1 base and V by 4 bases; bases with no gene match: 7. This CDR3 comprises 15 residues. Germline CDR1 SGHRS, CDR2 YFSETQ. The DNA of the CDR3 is TGCGCCAGCAGCAGTTACAGGGGTGCGAACACTGAAGCTTTCTTT. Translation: CASSSYRGANTEAFF.

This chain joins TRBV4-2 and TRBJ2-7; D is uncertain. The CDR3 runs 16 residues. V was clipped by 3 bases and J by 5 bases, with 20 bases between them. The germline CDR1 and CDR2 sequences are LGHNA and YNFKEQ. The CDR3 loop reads CASSQDTRQLSHEQYF. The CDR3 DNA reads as TGTGCCAGCAGCCAGGATACACGTCAGCTTTCCCACGAGCAGTACTTC.

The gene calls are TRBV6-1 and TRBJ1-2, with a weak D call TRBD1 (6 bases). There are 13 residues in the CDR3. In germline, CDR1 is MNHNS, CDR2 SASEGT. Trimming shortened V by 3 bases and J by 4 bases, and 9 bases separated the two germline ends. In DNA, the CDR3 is TGTGCCAGCAGTGATAGACAGGTCTATGGCTACACCTTC. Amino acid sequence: CASSDRQVYGYTF.

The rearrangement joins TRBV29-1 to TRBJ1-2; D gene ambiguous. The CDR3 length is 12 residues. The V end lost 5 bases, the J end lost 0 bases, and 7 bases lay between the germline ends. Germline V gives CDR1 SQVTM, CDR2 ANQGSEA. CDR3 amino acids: CSVQRANYGYTF. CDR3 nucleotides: TGCAGCGTTCAAAGGGCTAACTATGGCTACACCTTC.

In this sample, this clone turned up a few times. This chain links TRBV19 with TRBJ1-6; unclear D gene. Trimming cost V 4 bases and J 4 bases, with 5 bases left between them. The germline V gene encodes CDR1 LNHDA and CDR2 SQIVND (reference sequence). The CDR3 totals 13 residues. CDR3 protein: CASSRGYNSPLHF. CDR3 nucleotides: TGTGCCAGTAGTAGAGGGTATAATTCACCCCTCCACTTT.

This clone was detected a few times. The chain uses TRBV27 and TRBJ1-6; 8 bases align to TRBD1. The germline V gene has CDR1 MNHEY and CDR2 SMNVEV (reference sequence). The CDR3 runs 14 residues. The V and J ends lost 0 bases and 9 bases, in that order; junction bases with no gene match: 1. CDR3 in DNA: TGTGCCAGCAGTTTATCTGGACAGGGTTCACCCCTCCACTTT. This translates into CASSLSGQGSPLHF.

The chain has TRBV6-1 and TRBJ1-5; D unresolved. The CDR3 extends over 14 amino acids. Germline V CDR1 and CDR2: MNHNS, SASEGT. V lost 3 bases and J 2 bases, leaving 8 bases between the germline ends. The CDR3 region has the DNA TGTGCCAGCAGTGATATCGGGGGCAATCAGCCCCAGCATTTT. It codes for CASSDIGGNQPQHF.

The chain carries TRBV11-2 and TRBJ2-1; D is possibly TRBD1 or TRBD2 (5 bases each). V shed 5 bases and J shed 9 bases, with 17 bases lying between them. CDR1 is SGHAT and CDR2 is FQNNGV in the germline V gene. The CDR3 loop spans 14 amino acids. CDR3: CASSPGTFWGEQFF. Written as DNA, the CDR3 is TGTGCCAGCAGCCCCGGGACCTTCTGGGGTGAGCAGTTCTTC.

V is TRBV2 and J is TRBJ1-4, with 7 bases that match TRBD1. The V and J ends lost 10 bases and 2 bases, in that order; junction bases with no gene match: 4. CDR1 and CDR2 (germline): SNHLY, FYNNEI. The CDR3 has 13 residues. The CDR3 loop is CAIKGATNEKLFF. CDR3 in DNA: TGTGCCATCAAGGGGGCGACTAATGAAAAACTGTTTTTT. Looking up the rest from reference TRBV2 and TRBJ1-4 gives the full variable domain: EPEVTQTPSHQVTQMGQEVILRCVPISNHLYFYWYRQILGQKVEFLVSFYNNEISEKSEIFDDQFSVERPDGSNFTLKIRSTKLEDSAMYFCAIKGATNEKLFFGSGTQLSVL.

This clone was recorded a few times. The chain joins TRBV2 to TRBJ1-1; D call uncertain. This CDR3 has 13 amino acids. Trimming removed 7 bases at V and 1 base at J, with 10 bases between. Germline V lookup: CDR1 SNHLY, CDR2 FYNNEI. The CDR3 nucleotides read TGTGCCAGCACGTTGACCAGGAACACTGAAGCTTTCTTT. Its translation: CASTLTRNTEAFF.

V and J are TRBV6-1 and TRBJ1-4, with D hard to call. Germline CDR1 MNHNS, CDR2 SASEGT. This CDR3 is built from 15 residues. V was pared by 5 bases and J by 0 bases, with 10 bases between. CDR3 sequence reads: CASSSWAATNEKLFF. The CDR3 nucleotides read TGTGCCAGCAGTTCCTGGGCTGCAACTAATGAAAAACTGTTTTTT.

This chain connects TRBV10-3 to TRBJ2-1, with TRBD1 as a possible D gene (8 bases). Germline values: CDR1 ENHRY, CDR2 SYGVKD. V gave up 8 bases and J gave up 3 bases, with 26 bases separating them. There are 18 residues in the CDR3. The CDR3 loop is CAIGRDRHKVGYYNEQFF. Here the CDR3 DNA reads TGTGCCATCGGGAGGGACAGGCATAAAGTGGGCTACTACAATGAGCAGTTCTTC.

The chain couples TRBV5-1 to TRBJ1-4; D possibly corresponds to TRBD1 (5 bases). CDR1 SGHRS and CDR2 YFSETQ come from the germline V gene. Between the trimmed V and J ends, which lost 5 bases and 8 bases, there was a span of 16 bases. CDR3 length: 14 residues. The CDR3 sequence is CASSPGTLHEKLFF. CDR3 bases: TGCGCCAGCAGTCCCGGGACCCTACACGAAAAACTGTTTTTT.

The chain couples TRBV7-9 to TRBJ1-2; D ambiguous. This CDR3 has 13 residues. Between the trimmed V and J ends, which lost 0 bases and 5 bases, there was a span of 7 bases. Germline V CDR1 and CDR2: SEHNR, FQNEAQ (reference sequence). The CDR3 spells CASSLASSYGYTF. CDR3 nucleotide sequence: TGTGCCAGCAGCTTAGCGAGCAGTTATGGCTACACCTTC.

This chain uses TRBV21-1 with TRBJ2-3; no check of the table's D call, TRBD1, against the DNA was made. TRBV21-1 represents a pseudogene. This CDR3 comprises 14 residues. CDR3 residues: CASSIRQGTDTQYF. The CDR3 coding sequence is TGTGCCAGCAGCATAAGACAGGGCACAGATACGCAGTATTTT.

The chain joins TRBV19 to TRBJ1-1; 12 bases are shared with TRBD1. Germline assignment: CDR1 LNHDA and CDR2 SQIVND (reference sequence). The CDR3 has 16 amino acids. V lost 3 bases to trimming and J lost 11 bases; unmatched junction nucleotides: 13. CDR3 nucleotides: TGTGCCAGTAGTATTGGGTGGGGGACAGGGGGCTCAGAGGCTTTCTTT. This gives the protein CASSIGWGTGGSEAFF.